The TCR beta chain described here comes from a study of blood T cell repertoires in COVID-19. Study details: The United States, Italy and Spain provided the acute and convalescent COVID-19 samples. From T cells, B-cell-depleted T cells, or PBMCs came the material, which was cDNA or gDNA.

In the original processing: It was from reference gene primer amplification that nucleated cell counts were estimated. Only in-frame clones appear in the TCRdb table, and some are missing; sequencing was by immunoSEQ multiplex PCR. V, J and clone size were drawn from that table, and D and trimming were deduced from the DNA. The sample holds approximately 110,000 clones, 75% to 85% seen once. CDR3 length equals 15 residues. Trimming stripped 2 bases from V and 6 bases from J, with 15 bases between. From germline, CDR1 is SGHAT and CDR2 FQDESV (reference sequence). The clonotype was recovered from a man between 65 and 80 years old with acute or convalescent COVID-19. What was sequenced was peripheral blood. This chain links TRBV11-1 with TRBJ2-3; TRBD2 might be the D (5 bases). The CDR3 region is CASSLKVGSGDTQYF. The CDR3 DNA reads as TGTGCCAGCAGCTTAAAAGTAGGCTCGGGGGATACGCAGTATTTT.